The 23 T cell receptor beta chains in this list originate from one sample, sequenced in a study of CD8+ T cells in alopecia areata. Treatment: oral pan-JAK inhibitor, 5-10 mg twice daily. RNA extraction was followed by reverse transcription into cDNA, which acted as the sequencing template. Sequencing used immunoSEQ multiplex PCR; TCRdb keeps in-frame clones, though not all of them. The sample records tens of thousands of clones, around 60% being singletons. The specimen was CD8+ T cells sorted from blood, collected at week 24, from a patient treated with tofacitinib. These receptors were obtained from a human donor with alopecia areata.

The V gene is TRBV13, the J gene TRBJ2-1; TRBD2 matches 9 bases. V lost 2 bases and J lost 9; bases outside the gene matches: 5. CDR1 and CDR2 (germline): PRHDT, FYEKMQ (reference sequence). The CDR3 is 14 amino acids. The CDR3 here is CASSLWREGTEQFF. The DNA of the CDR3 is TGTGCCAGCAGCTTATGGCGGGAGGGCACTGAGCAGTTCTTC.

This chain links TRBV6-5 with TRBJ1-4; the D is unclear. Trimming pared 4 bases from V and 6 bases from J, leaving 9 bases between. From germline, CDR1 is MNHEY and CDR2 SVGAGI. The CDR3 has 13 residues. CDR3 in DNA: TGTGCCAGCAGTTTTACGTTTTATGAAAAACTGTTTTTT. Translating it yields CASSFTFYEKLFF.

This clone was observed many times. The rearrangement uses TRBV7-9 and TRBJ2-5; D gene uncertain. Germline V CDR1 and CDR2: SEHNR, FQNEAQ (reference sequence). Trimming stripped 0 bases from V and 5 bases from J, with 10 bases between. This CDR3 is built from 14 residues. The CDR3 nucleotides read TGTGCCAGCAGCTTAGCAGCGATCGGGGAGACCCAGTACTTC. It is translated as CASSLAAIGETQYF.

The chain recombines TRBV15 with TRBJ2-1, with 9 nucleotides matching TRBD2. V trimming: 2 bases; J trimming: 5 bases; junction bases outside the gene matches: 13. The germline gives CDR1 LNHNV, CDR2 YYDKDF (reference sequence). The CDR3 totals 18 residues. CDR3 region: CATSRLPLAGVTDNEQFF. CDR3 DNA: TGTGCCACCAGCAGACTACCCTTAGCGGGGGTAACAGACAATGAGCAGTTCTTC.

The chain joins TRBV4-1 to TRBJ1-1; D gene uncertain. Germline lookup yields CDR1 MGHRA and CDR2 YSYEKL. The CDR3 is 15 amino acids. Trimming pared 2 bases from V and 4 bases from J, leaving 14 bases between. The CDR3 is CASSQQREMGTEAFF. The DNA of the CDR3 is TGCGCCAGCAGCCAACAGAGGGAAATGGGCACTGAAGCTTTCTTT.

J is TRBJ2-5 and V is TRBV27, with D perhaps assigned TRBD1 or TRBD2 (5 bases each). This CDR3 region has 16 residues. Per the germline V gene, CDR1 is MNHEY and CDR2 is SMNVEV (reference sequence). The ends were cut back, 0 bases at V and 1 base at J, with 12 bases in the middle. This CDR3 is CASSLSPFGTQETQYF. DNA for the CDR3: TGTGCCAGCAGTTTATCCCCTTTCGGGACCCAAGAGACCCAGTACTTC.

The table lists this clone with a few counts. V gene TRBV13 combines with J gene TRBJ2-5; TRBD1 agrees at 9 bases. The CDR3 has 14 residues. The germline V gene encodes CDR1 PRHDT and CDR2 FYEKMQ (reference sequence). Losses at the gene ends were 5 bases for V and 3 bases for J; bases not matched to a gene: 4. In DNA, the CDR3 is TGTGCCAGCAGCGTACAGGGGGCTAAAGAGACCCAGTACTTC. Residues: CASSVQGAKETQYF.

The chain couples TRBV19 to TRBJ2-5, with 7 bases aligning to TRBD1. Germline V gene data show CDR1 as LNHDA and CDR2 as SQIVND (reference sequence). V shed 9 bases and J 3 bases; nucleotides not matched to a gene: 4. There are 12 residues in the CDR3. CDR3 region: CASLGQKETQYF. In DNA form, the CDR3 reads TGTGCCAGCCTGGGACAGAAAGAGACCCAGTACTTC.

The chain has TRBV7-6 and TRBJ2-1; TRBD2 aligns across 9 bases. From germline, CDR1 is SGHVS and CDR2 FNYEAQ. The CDR3 is 18 amino acids. V lost 1 base, J lost 5 bases, and 12 bases stayed unmatched. The CDR3 sequence is CASSLGGRAGGPHNEQFF. The CDR3, as DNA: TGTGCCAGCAGCTTAGGCGGTCGGGCGGGAGGGCCGCACAATGAGCAGTTCTTC.

The V and J genes are TRBV4-1 and TRBJ2-1; D gene unclear. Germline CDR1 and CDR2: MGHRA and YSYEKL. Trimming took 6 bases from V and 5 from J, leaving 5 bases between them. The CDR3 is made up of 11 amino acids. CDR3 in amino acids: CASSANNEQFF. The CDR3 DNA sequence: TGCGCCAGCAGTGCGAACAATGAGCAGTTCTTC.

The rearrangement links TRBV9 to TRBJ1-2; D is perhaps TRBD1 (5 bases). The CDR3 has 14 amino acids. The germline gives CDR1 SGDLS, CDR2 YYNGEE. Trimming cost V 0 bases and J 3 bases, with 9 bases left between them. In DNA form, the CDR3 reads TGTGCCAGCAGCGTAGACGTCAGGGACTATGGCTACACCTTC. Encoded protein: CASSVDVRDYGYTF.

The chain links TRBV5-4 to TRBJ2-1, with 12 bases that match TRBD2. CDR3 length equals 19 residues. Germline V lookup: CDR1 SGHNT, CDR2 YYREEE (reference sequence). With V trimmed by 0 bases and J by 7 bases, 14 bases remained unmatched. The CDR3 protein is CASSLAGTSGWSRGNEQFF. CDR3 in DNA: TGTGCCAGCAGCTTGGCGGGGACTAGCGGGTGGAGTCGGGGGAATGAGCAGTTCTTC.

This clone turned up a few times. The V and J genes are TRBV2 and TRBJ2-1, with D maybe TRBD1 (5 bases). The V end lost 8 bases, the J end lost 5 bases, and 10 bases lay between the germline ends. This CDR3 contains 12 residues. In germline, CDR1 is SNHLY, CDR2 FYNNEI. The CDR3 protein is CASVRGNNEQFF. As DNA, the CDR3 is TGTGCCAGCGTAAGGGGTAACAATGAGCAGTTCTTC.

J is TRBJ2-5 and V is TRBV15; D possibly corresponds to TRBD1 (6 bases). The germline CDR1 and CDR2 sequences are LNHNV and YYDKDF (reference sequence). This CDR3 is 15 amino acids long. V lost 5 bases and J lost 2, with 15 bases in between. CDR3 DNA sequence: TGTGCCACCAGCTACAGGGATCCTCATCAAGAGACCCAGTACTTC. Translated, it gives CATSYRDPHQETQYF.

The chain has TRBV10-3 and TRBJ2-7; 10 bases line up with TRBD2. The CDR3 is 15 amino acids. Germline lookup yields CDR1 ENHRY and CDR2 SYGVKD. The V and J ends lost 2 bases and 0 bases, in that order; junction bases with no gene match: 1. CDR3 residues: CAISELAGASYEQYF. The CDR3 coding sequence is TGTGCCATCAGTGAGCTAGCGGGGGCCTCCTACGAGCAGTACTTC.

This clone showed up just a few times. The rearrangement joins TRBV5-1 to TRBJ2-5; D unclear. Germline V gives CDR1 SGHRS, CDR2 YFSETQ. The ends were cut back, 1 base at V and 2 bases at J, with 9 bases in the middle. The CDR3 length is 14 residues. In DNA form, the CDR3 reads TGCGCCAGCAGCTTGATTCAGCCTCAAGAGACCCAGTACTTC. Translation gives CASSLIQPQETQYF.

The genes are TRBV4-1 and TRBJ1-1; D might be TRBD1 (5 bases). The CDR3 consists of 13 residues. The germline V and J ends were trimmed by 1 base and 4 bases, with 7 bases remaining between them. Germline loops: CDR1 MGHRA, CDR2 YSYEKL. CDR3 DNA sequence: TGCGCCAGCAGCCAAGTGGGGGGCACTGAAGCTTTCTTT. It codes for CASSQVGGTEAFF.

This chain joins TRBV11-3 and TRBJ2-1, with D possibly matching TRBD2 (6 bases). The CDR3 spans 15 residues. V shed 4 bases and J shed 0 bases, with 10 bases lying between them. Germline V lookup: CDR1 SGHNT, CDR2 YENEEA. The CDR3 protein is CASSYLASSYNEQFF. In nucleotides, the CDR3 is TGTGCCAGCAGCTACCTAGCGAGCTCCTACAATGAGCAGTTCTTC.

The rearrangement joins TRBV27 to TRBJ1-1, with D perhaps matching TRBD1 (5 bases). The V end lost 10 bases, the J end lost 2 bases, and 17 bases lay between the germline ends. Germline-derived CDR1 and CDR2 are MNHEY and SMNVEV (reference sequence). This CDR3 comprises 14 residues. CDR3 nucleotides: TGTGCCACTTACCCGGGACGGGGAAACACTGAAGCTTTCTTT. It encodes CATYPGRGNTEAFF.

Only a few counts were recorded for this clone. The genes are TRBV25-1 and TRBJ2-3; D unclear. This CDR3 is 11 amino acids long. CDR1 is MGHDK and CDR2 is SYGVNS in the germline V gene. Trimming took 8 bases from V and 5 from J, leaving 8 bases between them. DNA of the CDR3: TGTGCCAGCGTAATGAGAGATACGCAGTATTTT. This gives the protein CASVMRDTQYF.

This clone was observed a handful of times. V is TRBV14 and J is TRBJ2-7, with 9 bases identical to TRBD1. The V gene end was trimmed by 3 bases and the J gene end by 2 bases; junction bases not matched to a gene: 8. CDR3 length: 16 residues. From germline, CDR1 is SGHDN and CDR2 FVKESK. Here the CDR3 reads CASSQAQGAHTYEQYF. CDR3 DNA sequence: TGTGCCAGCAGCCAGGCACAGGGGGCGCATACCTACGAGCAGTACTTC.

The rearrangement links TRBV6-4 to TRBJ2-3, with D perhaps TRBD1 (5 bases). The CDR3 covers 14 residues. The germline V gene has CDR1 MRHNA and CDR2 SNTAGT. Trimming removed 3 bases at V and 0 bases at J, with 7 bases between. The CDR3 region is CASSESGSTDTQYF. The CDR3 nucleotides read TGTGCCAGCAGTGAGTCAGGGAGCACAGATACGCAGTATTTT.

This sequence joins TRBV6-5 and TRBJ2-7; TRBD1 is a possible D gene (5 bases). The CDR3 runs 16 residues. Germline CDR1 and CDR2: MNHEY and SVGAGI. V was shortened by 0 bases and J by 4 bases, with 16 bases between the two germline ends. The CDR3 is CASSYSIGERGYEQYF. The DNA for the CDR3 is TGTGCCAGCAGTTACTCGATAGGAGAAAGGGGATACGAGCAGTACTTC.